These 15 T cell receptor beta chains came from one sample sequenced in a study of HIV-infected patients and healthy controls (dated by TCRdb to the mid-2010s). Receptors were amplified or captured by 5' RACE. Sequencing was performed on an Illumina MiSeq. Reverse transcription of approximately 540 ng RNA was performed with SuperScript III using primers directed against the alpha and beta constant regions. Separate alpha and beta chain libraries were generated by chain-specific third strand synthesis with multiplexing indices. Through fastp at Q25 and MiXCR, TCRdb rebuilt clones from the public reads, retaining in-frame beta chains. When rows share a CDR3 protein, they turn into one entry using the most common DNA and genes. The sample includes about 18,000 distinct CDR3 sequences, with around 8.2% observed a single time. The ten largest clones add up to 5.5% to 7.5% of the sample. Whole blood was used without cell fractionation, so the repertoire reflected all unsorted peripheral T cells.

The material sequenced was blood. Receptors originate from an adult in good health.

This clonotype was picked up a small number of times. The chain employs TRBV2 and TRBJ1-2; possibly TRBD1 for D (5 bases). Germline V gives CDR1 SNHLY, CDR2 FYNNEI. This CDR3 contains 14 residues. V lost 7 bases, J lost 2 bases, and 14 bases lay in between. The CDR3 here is CASKKVGANYGYTF. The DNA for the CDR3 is TGTGCCAGCAAAAAGGTTGGGGCCAACTATGGCTACACCTTC.

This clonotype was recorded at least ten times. CDR3 protein: CSAKTGSRETQYF. The CDR3 region has the DNA TGCAGTGCTAAGACAGGGTCGAGAGAGACCCAGTACTTC. The V gene is TRBV20-1, the J gene TRBJ2-5; 7 bases line up with TRBD1. Trimming cost V 4 bases and J 4 bases; bases outside gene matches: 6. Looked up from germline, CDR1 is DFQATT and CDR2 is SNEGSKA (reference sequence). The CDR3 is made up of 13 amino acids.

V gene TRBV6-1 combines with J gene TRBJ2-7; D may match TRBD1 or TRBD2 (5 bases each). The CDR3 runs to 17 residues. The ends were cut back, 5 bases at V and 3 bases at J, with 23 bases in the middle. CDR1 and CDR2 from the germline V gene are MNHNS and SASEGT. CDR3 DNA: TGTGCCAGCAGTAGGGAAATGAGGGGCCAGCTTGGCTACGAGCAGTACTTC. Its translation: CASSREMRGQLGYEQYF.

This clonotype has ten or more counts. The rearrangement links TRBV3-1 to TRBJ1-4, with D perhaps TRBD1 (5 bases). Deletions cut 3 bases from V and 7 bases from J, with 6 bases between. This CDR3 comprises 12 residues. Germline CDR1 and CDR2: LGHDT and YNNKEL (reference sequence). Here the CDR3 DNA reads TGTGCCAGCAGCCACGGGGGTGAAAAACTGTTTTTT. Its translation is CASSHGGEKLFF.

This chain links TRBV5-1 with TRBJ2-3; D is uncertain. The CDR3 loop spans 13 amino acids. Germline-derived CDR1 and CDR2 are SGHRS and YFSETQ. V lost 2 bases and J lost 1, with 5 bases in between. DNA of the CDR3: TGCGCCAGCAGCTTCGACGGCACAGATACGCAGTATTTT. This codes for CASSFDGTDTQYF.

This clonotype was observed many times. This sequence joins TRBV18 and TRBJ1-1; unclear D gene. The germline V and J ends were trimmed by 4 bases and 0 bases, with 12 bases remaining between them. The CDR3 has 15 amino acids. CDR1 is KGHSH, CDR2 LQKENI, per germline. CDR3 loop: CASSLTALLNTEAFF. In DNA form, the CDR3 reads TGTGCCAGCTCACTCACGGCCCTATTGAACACTGAAGCTTTCTTT.

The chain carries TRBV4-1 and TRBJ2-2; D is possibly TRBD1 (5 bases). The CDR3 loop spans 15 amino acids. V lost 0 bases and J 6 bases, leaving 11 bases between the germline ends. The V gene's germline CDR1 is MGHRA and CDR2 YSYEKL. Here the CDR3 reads CASSQEAGLAGELFF. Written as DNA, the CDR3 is TGCGCCAGCAGCCAAGAAGCAGGGCTCGCCGGGGAGCTGTTTTTT.

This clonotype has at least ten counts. The CDR3 bases are TGTGCCAGCAGTTCCCTGGGACTAGCGGGTTACGAGCAGTACTTC. Protein sequence: CASSSLGLAGYEQYF. The V gene is TRBV28, the J gene TRBJ2-7; TRBD2 matches at 12 bases. J gave up 4 bases and V 4 bases, and 5 bases lay outside the gene matches. CDR3 length equals 15 residues. Per germline, CDR1 MDHEN and CDR2 SYDVKM. The whole variable domain, remainder taken from reference TRBV28 and TRBJ2-7, is DVKVTQSSRYLVKRTGEKVFLECVQDMDHENMFWYRQDPGLGLRLIYFSYDVKMKEKGDIPEGYSVSREKKERFSLILESASTNQTSMYLCASSSLGLAGYEQYFGPGTRLTVT.

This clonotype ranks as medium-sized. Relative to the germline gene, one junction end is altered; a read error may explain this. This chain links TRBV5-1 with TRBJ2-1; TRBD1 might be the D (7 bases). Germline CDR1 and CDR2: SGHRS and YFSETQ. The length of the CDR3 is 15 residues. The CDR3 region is CASTLSEGAHNEQFF. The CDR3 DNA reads TGCGCCAGCACCTTGTCGGAGGGGGCACACAATGAGCAGTTCTTC.

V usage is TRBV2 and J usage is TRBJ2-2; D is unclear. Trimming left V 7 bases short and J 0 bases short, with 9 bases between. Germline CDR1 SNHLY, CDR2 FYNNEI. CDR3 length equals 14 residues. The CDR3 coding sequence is TGTGCCAGCATTGAGACAACGAACACCGGGGAGCTGTTTTTT. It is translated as CASIETTNTGELFF.

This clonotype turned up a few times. This CDR3 reads CASSTTYQETQYF. CDR3 DNA: TGTGCCAGCAGTACCACCTACCAAGAGACCCAGTACTTC. The chain combines TRBV27 with TRBJ2-5, with D unclear. The ends were cut back, 5 bases at V and 0 bases at J, with 7 bases in the middle. The CDR3 covers 13 residues. Per germline, CDR1 MNHEY and CDR2 SMNVEV (reference sequence).

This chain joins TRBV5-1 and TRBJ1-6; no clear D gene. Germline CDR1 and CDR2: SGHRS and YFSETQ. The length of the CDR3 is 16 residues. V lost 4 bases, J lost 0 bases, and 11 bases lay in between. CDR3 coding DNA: TGCGCCAGCAGCGTTACAGCTAGCTCCTATAATTCACCCCTCCACTTT. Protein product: CASSVTASSYNSPLHF. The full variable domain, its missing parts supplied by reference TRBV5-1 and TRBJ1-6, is KAGVTQTPRYLIKTRGQQVTLSCSPISGHRSVSWYQQTPGQGLQFLFEYFSETQRNKGNFPGRFSGRQFSNSRSEMNVSTLELGDSALYLCASSVTASSYNSPLHFGNGTRLTVT.

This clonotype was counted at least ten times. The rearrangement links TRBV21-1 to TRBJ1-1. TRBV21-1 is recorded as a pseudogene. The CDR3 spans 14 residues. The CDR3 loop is CASSRAAAKAEAFF. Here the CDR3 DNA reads TGTGCCAGCAGCAGAGCAGCCGCGAAGGCTGAAGCTTTCTTT.

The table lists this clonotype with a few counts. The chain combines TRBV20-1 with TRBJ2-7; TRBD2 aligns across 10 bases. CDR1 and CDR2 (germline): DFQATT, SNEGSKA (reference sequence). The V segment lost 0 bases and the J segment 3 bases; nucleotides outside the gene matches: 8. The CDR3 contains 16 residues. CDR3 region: CSARDPQLAGIYEQYF. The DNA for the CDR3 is TGCAGTGCTAGAGACCCACAACTAGCGGGAATCTACGAGCAGTACTTC.

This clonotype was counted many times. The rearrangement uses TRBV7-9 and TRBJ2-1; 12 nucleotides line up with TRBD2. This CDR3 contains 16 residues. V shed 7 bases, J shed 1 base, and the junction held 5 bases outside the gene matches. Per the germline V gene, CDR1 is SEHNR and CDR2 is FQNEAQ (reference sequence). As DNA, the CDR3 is TGTGCCAGCATGCGACTAGCGGGAGAATCCTACAATGAGCAGTTCTTC. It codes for CASMRLAGESYNEQFF.